The sequence of this TCR beta chain was determined in a study of T cells in localized non-small cell lung cancer. As for this clone: Its target is unknown.

The protocol was immunoSEQ multiplex PCR, while the TCRdb copy is restricted to in-frame clones and leaves out a portion. The table lists around 36,000 clones, roughly 83% of them singletons. General study points: For the top 100 tumor clones, a median around 55 also appeared in adjacent lung. Clonality of T cells reached its maximum in uninvolved adjacent lung, surpassing tumor.

The sample was PBMCs, taken before any cancer treatment. This TCR came from a woman aged 35 to 75 with stage II squamous cell lung carcinoma.

The DNA of the CDR3 is TGTGCCAGCTTAGCGGGAGACACCTACAATGAGCAGTTCTTC. Translation gives CASLAGDTYNEQFF. The chain couples TRBV6-1 to TRBJ2-1, with TRBD2 matching 9 bases. This CDR3 spans 14 amino acids. Germline loops: CDR1 MNHNS, CDR2 SASEGT. J gave up 2 bases and V 8 bases, and 4 bases lay outside the gene matches.